Listed below are T cell receptor beta chains from one sample, sequenced in a study of control samples from healthy donors and cancer patients. Produced via immunoSEQ multiplex PCR; TCRdb's table is partial and in-frame only. The data show more than 25,000 clones, with 94% seen just once and 6.6% held by the top ten. The material sequenced was blood. These receptor sequences come from a man between 60 and 75 years old in good health. CDR3s include the opening cysteine and the closing phenylalanine or tryptophan. A D gene is named only where the DNA matches it firmly. A row's size may be missing; if present it is once, few, many or a size class.

>NA|TRBD1|TRBV6-6|TRBJ2-7
CASTGTASYEQYF
TGTGCCAGCACTGGGACAGCCTCCTACGAGCAGTACTTC
>NA|NA|TRBV5-4|TRBJ1-2
CASSLMKLGGGYTF
TGTGCCAGCAGCTTGATGAAGCTTGGGGGTGGCTACACCTTC
>NA|NA|TRBV5-1|TRBJ2-3
CASSWTGQGTDTQYF
TGCGCCAGCAGCTGGACGGGTCAAGGGACAGATACGCAGTATTTT
>few|TRBD2|TRBV7-2|TRBJ2-5
CASSLVRTSGGHF
TGTGCCAGCAGCTTAGTCCGGACTAGCGGGGGGCACTTC
>NA|TRBD2|TRBV9|TRBJ2-3
CASGKYQTSGGAGDTQYF
TGTGCCAGCGGCAAGTACCAGACTAGCGGGGGGGCCGGAGATACGCAGTATTTT
>NA|NA|TRBV7-3|TRBJ1-1
CASSLGSNTEAFF
TGTGCCAGCAGCTTGGGCAGTAACACTGAAGCTTTCTTT
>NA|NA|TRBV3-1/TRBV3-2|TRBJ2-5
CASSPSSSEVAQYF
TGTGCCAGCAGCCCAAGTTCTAGCGAGGTGGCCCAGTACTTC
>NA|NA|TRBV5-6|TRBJ2-7
CASSLYGGTSYEQYF
TGTGCCAGCAGCTTGTATGGGGGAACGAGTTACGAGCAGTACTTC
>NA|NA|TRBV7-9|TRBJ2-2
CASSLGTVSNTGELFF
TGTGCCAGCAGCTTAGGGACAGTTTCGAACACCGGGGAGCTGTTTTTT
>NA|TRBD2|TRBV12-5|TRBJ2-5
CASGLGLAGVRETQYF
TGTGCTAGTGGTTTGGGACTAGCGGGGGTTCGAGAGACCCAGTACTTC
>few|TRBD2|TRBV11-2|TRBJ2-3
CASSPPGGGDTQYF
TGTGCCAGCAGCCCCCCGGGGGGGGGAGATACGCAGTATTTT
>once|NA|TRBV2|TRBJ2-7
CASSVSYEQYF
TGTGCCAGCAGTGTGTCGTACGAGCAGTACTTC
>NA|NA|TRBV21-1|TRBJ2-2
CASSKGGDYREPDTGELFF
TGTGCCAGCAGCAAAGGGGGGGACTACAGGGAGCCGGACACCGGGGAGCTGTTTTTT
>NA|TRBD2|TRBV11-2|TRBJ2-1
CASSGGTSRDEQFF
TGTGCCAGCAGCGGCGGGACTAGTAGGGATGAGCAGTTCTTC
>NA|NA|TRBV5-1|TRBJ2-1
CASSLEGDTSYNEQFF
TGCGCCAGCAGCTTGGAAGGAGACACCTCCTACAATGAGCAGTTCTTC
>medium-sized|TRBD1|TRBV6-2/TRBV6-3|TRBJ1-2
CASSLRTGNYGYTF
TGTGCCAGCAGTTTACGGACAGGCAACTATGGCTACACCTTC
>NA|NA|TRBV14|TRBJ1-6
CASSQSTAHGAPLHF
TGTGCCAGCAGCCAATCGACAGCCCACGGCGCACCCCTCCACTTT
>NA|NA|TRBV25-1|TRBJ2-1
CASSDSPGGARNEQFF
TGTGCCAGCAGTGATTCACCTGGGGGGGCCCGGAATGAGCAGTTCTTC
>NA|TRBD1|TRBV18|TRBJ1-1
CASSLQGANAEAFF
TGTGCCAGCTCACTACAGGGGGCAAATGCTGAAGCTTTCTTT
>NA|NA|TRBV3-1/TRBV3-2|TRBJ1-2
CASRPAGAYGYTF
TGTGCCAGCAGGCCCGCGGGGGCGTATGGCTACACCTTC
>once|TRBD1|TRBV2|TRBJ1-2
CASSGGRQGISGYTF
TGTGCCAGCAGTGGAGGTCGACAGGGAATTTCTGGCTACACCTTC
>NA|NA|TRBV4-3|TRBJ2-2
CASSQAGYTGELFF
TGCGCCAGCAGCCAAGCAGGGTACACCGGGGAGCTGTTTTTT
>once|NA|TRBV5-4|TRBJ2-5
CASSLGQKQETQYF
TGTGCCAGCAGCTTGGGACAGAAGCAAGAGACCCAGTACTTC
>NA|TRBD1|TRBV5-6|TRBJ1-1
CASSGQGRTEAFF
TGTGCCAGCAGTGGACAGGGTCGCACTGAAGCTTTCTTT
>NA|TRBD2|TRBV7-2|TRBJ2-3
CASSLDLAGRTDTQYF
TGTGCCAGCAGCTTAGACCTAGCGGGGCGCACAGATACGCAGTATTTT
>NA|NA|TRBV7-6|TRBJ1-3
CASSLSGNSGNTIYF
TGTGCCAGCAGCTTAAGCGGGAACTCTGGAAACACCATATATTTT
>NA|TRBD1|TRBV7-9|TRBJ2-3
CASSLADRGRADTQYF
TGTGCCAGCAGCTTAGCGGACAGGGGAAGGGCAGATACGCAGTATTTT
>NA|NA|TRBV12-3/TRBV12-4|TRBJ1-2
CASSLAGYGYTF
TGTGCCAGCAGTTTGGCCGGCTATGGCTACACCTTC
>NA|NA|TRBV15|TRBJ1-1
CATSREGGRLEAFF
TGTGCCACCAGCAGAGAGGGAGGGCGGCTTGAAGCTTTCTTT
>NA|NA|TRBV18|TRBJ1-1
CASSPPAASTEAFF
TGTGCCAGCTCACCACCGGCGGCAAGCACTGAAGCTTTCTTT
>NA|TRBD1|TRBV19|TRBJ1-6
CASTPEGANSPLHF
TGTGCCAGTACCCCGGAGGGGGCGAATTCACCCCTCCACTTT
>once|TRBD1|TRBV30|TRBJ2-1
CAWVRGRNEQFF
TGTGCCTGGGTCAGGGGGAGAAATGAGCAGTTCTTC
>NA|NA|TRBV11-2|TRBJ2-1
CASSLTLGIGDNEQFF
TGTGCCAGCAGCTTGACGTTGGGAATAGGCGACAATGAGCAGTTCTTC
>NA|TRBD1|TRBV15|TRBJ1-1
CATSRAGGHTEAFF
TGTGCCACCAGCAGAGCAGGGGGTCACACTGAAGCTTTCTTT
>NA|TRBD2|TRBV19|TRBJ2-1
CASSFSGGASGYNEQFF
TGTGCCAGTAGTTTTAGCGGGGGCGCATCAGGATACAATGAGCAGTTCTTC
>NA|NA|TRBV11-2|TRBJ2-1
CASSLGTGRSYNEQFF
TGTGCCAGCAGCTTAGGAACAGGGAGATCCTACAATGAGCAGTTCTTC
>NA|NA|TRBV6-5|TRBJ1-4
CASADGQSYNEKLFF
TGTGCCAGCGCCGACGGGCAGTCATATAATGAAAAACTGTTTTTT
>NA|NA|TRBV19|TRBJ1-3
CASSFGTGFSGNTIYF
TGTGCCAGTAGTTTCGGGACGGGTTTCTCTGGAAACACCATATATTTT
>NA|TRBD2|TRBV4-3|TRBJ2-2
CASSQQTSAGELFF
TGCGCCAGCAGCCAACAAACTAGCGCCGGGGAGCTGTTTTTT
>once|NA|TRBV25-1|TRBJ1-5
CASSELVRGDGNQPQHF
TGTGCCAGCAGTGAATTGGTCCGGGGAGACGGCAATCAGCCCCAGCATTTT
>NA|NA|TRBV6-5|TRBJ2-7
CASRDRPYEQYF
TGTGCCAGCCGCGACAGACCCTACGAGCAGTACTTC
>NA|TRBD1|TRBV25-1|TRBJ1-2
CASSIQGAQANYGYTF
TGTGCCAGCAGTATACAGGGGGCCCAAGCTAACTATGGCTACACCTTC
>few|TRBD2|TRBV18|TRBJ2-7
CASSLGGSGGAYEQYF
TGTGCCAGCTCACTCGGTGGTAGCGGGGGAGCCTACGAGCAGTACTTC
>NA|NA|TRBV7-8|TRBJ2-7
CASSPGLQGTYEQYF
TGTGCCAGCAGCCCCGGTCTTCAGGGCACCTACGAGCAGTACTTC
>NA|NA|TRBV28|TRBJ1-6
CASSAPRDNSPLHF
TGTGCCAGCAGTGCGCCCCGGGACAATTCACCCCTCCACTTT
>NA|NA|TRBV30|TRBJ2-2
CAWSGGRVGSGELFF
TGTGCCTGGAGTGGGGGCAGGGTCGGGTCCGGGGAGCTGTTTTTT
>NA|NA|TRBV4-3|TRBJ2-5
CASSQAFGSETQYF
TGCGCCAGCAGCCAAGCCTTTGGGTCGGAGACCCAGTACTTC
>once|NA|TRBV4-1|TRBJ2-1
CASQLYGTHNEQFF
TGCGCCAGCCAACTTTACGGGACCCACAATGAGCAGTTCTTC